A single sample is the source of the 22 T cell receptor beta chains below, sequenced in a study of blood T cell repertoires in COVID-19. TCRdb's copy holds only in-frame clones and misses some; the assay was immunoSEQ multiplex PCR. This sample has roughly 87,000 clones, with about 88% found just once. The sample taken for sequencing was peripheral blood. These receptors all come from a man aged 35 to 55 with acute or convalescent COVID-19.

There are a few counts of this clone. This sequence joins TRBV14 and TRBJ2-7; a possible D gene is TRBD1 (5 bases). V lost 6 bases to trimming and J lost 3 bases, with 21 bases between them. Germline V gene data show CDR1 as SGHDN and CDR2 as FVKESK. This CDR3 has 16 residues. The CDR3 loop reads CASSQRGLGAIYEQYF. CDR3 nucleotides: TGTGCCAGCAGTCAACGAGGCTTAGGGGCTATCTACGAGCAGTACTTC.

J is TRBJ2-2 and V is TRBV4-2; 7 positions agree with TRBD2. Germline CDR1 LGHNA, CDR2 YNFKEQ. This CDR3 region has 19 residues. J was trimmed by 7 bases and V by 1 base; bases with no gene match: 18. In DNA, the CDR3 is TGTGCCAGCAGCCAAGGGGAGGGGTGGCAGATGAAGCCCGGCGGGGAGCTGTTTTTT. This encodes CASSQGEGWQMKPGGELFF.

Remarks on this clone: Germline is not matched at one junction end, which may reflect a read error. The chain combines TRBV24-1 with TRBJ1-2, with 7 bases identical to TRBD1. CDR3 length equals 12 residues. Germline CDR1 is KGHDR and CDR2 is SFDVKD. CDR3 DNA sequence: TGTGCCACCAGTGATCCCTCCGGGACAGCTAACTTC. Encoded protein: CATSDPSGTANF.

The J gene is TRBJ1-6, the V gene TRBV6-5; unclear D gene. This CDR3 region has 13 residues. The V gene lost 7 bases and the J gene lost 10 bases, with 14 bases spanning the gap. The V gene's germline CDR1 is MNHEY and CDR2 SVGAGI. In nucleotides, the CDR3 is TGTGCCAGCACGGCAGGCTTGCCCTCACCCCTCCACTTT. Amino acid sequence: CASTAGLPSPLHF.

The rearrangement uses TRBV19 and TRBJ2-1; TRBD2 aligns across 7 bases. The CDR3 has 17 residues. The V segment lost 4 bases and the J segment 0 bases; nucleotides outside the gene matches: 9. CDR1 LNHDA and CDR2 SQIVND come from the germline V gene (reference sequence). CDR3 in DNA: TGTGCCAGTAGTACCCTCCGCGGGAGAACCTCCTACAATGAGCAGTTCTTC. It yields the protein CASSTLRGRTSYNEQFF.

J is TRBJ1-2 and V is TRBV12-3 or TRBV12-4; 7 bases are shared with TRBD1. The CDR3 is 13 residues long. The V segment lost 6 bases and the J segment 4 bases; nucleotides outside the gene matches: 5. The CDR3 region has the DNA TGTGCCAGCAGCCGCCGGGACAGCTATGGCTACACCTTC. Translating gives CASSRRDSYGYTF.

This chain connects TRBV10-2 to TRBJ1-1, with 7 bases identical to TRBD1. V shed 7 bases, J shed 0 bases, and the junction held 8 bases outside the gene matches. There are 15 residues in the CDR3. The germline CDR1 and CDR2 sequences are WSHSY and SAAADI. The CDR3 protein is CASNVETGLNTEAFF. The CDR3 DNA sequence: TGCGCCAGCAACGTCGAGACAGGGTTGAACACTGAAGCTTTCTTT.

This clone is a singleton in its sample. The J gene is TRBJ2-1, the V gene TRBV19, with 12 nucleotides matching TRBD2. After removal of 5 bases from V and 0 bases from J, the junction contained 17 bases not matched to a gene. This CDR3 comprises 21 residues. Germline CDR1 and CDR2: LNHDA and SQIVND (reference sequence). As DNA, the CDR3 is TGTGCCAGTAGTCGAGAGGCCTGGACTAGCGGGGTTCTGAGCTCCTACAATGAGCAGTTCTTC. Translating it yields CASSREAWTSGVLSSYNEQFF.

The genes are TRBV5-1 and TRBJ2-7; TRBD2 matches 13 bases. The J segment lost 6 bases and the V segment lost 4 bases, leaving 10 bases of the junction unmatched. CDR3 length equals 16 residues. Germline CDR1 SGHRS, CDR2 YFSETQ. Here the CDR3 reads CASSPGTSGRAPEQYF. CDR3 DNA sequence: TGCGCCAGCAGCCCGGGAACTAGCGGGAGGGCCCCCGAGCAGTACTTC.

The chain is built from TRBV29-1 and TRBJ2-4, with 8 nucleotides matching TRBD2. CDR1 is SQVTM, CDR2 ANQGSEA, per germline. J gave up 2 bases and V 7 bases, and 4 bases lay outside the gene matches. This CDR3 is built from 13 residues. CDR3 in DNA: TGCAGCGCGAGACTAGCGACCAAAAACATTCAGTACTTC. Encoded protein: CSARLATKNIQYF. Combining the CDR3 with reference TRBV29-1 and TRBJ2-4 gives the whole variable domain SAVISQKPSRDICQRGTSLTIQCQVDSQVTMMFWYRQQPGQSLTLIATANQGSEATYESGFVIDKFPISRPNLTFSTLTVSNMSPEDSSIYLCSARLATKNIQYFGAGTRLSVL.

The chain combines TRBV19 with TRBJ1-2; no definite D call. Trimming removed 1 base from V and 5 bases from J, with 11 bases in between. Germline values: CDR1 LNHDA, CDR2 SQIVND (reference sequence). The CDR3 contains 14 residues. CDR3 bases: TGTGCCAGTAGTATAGGGGCCGAAAAATATGGCTACACCTTC. Translating it yields CASSIGAEKYGYTF.

This clone was detected only once. J is TRBJ1-4 and V is TRBV6-5; TRBD1 is a possible D gene (5 bases). Germline values: CDR1 MNHEY, CDR2 SVGAGI. This CDR3 comprises 15 residues. The V gene lost 8 bases and the J gene lost 3 bases, with 16 bases spanning the gap. The CDR3 is CASRGRGSANEKLFF. CDR3 sequence (DNA): TGTGCCAGCCGCGGGCGGGGGTCGGCTAATGAAAAACTGTTTTTT.

This chain links TRBV9 with TRBJ1-5; 8 nucleotides match TRBD1. CDR1 and CDR2 from the germline V gene are SGDLS and YYNGEE. The ends lost 4 bases at V and 6 bases at J; junction bases unmatched: 15. The CDR3 runs 17 residues. As DNA, the CDR3 is TGTGCCAGCAGCCCCCACCCTAATGACAGGGGCAGTCAGCCCCAGCATTTT. It encodes CASSPHPNDRGSQPQHF. The whole variable domain, remainder taken from reference TRBV9 and TRBJ1-5, is DSGVTQTPKHLITATGQRVTLRCSPRSGDLSVYWYQQSLDQGLQFLIQYYNGEERAKGNILERFSAQQFPDLHSELNLSSLELGDSALYFCASSPHPNDRGSQPQHFGDGTRLSIL.

The chain employs TRBV6-5 and TRBJ1-1; possible D gene TRBD1, 5 bases. CDR1 and CDR2 from the germline V gene are MNHEY and SVGAGI. V was cut by 7 bases and J by 4 bases, with 13 bases left in between. This CDR3 is built from 13 residues. CDR3 coding DNA: TGTGCCAGCACCCAGGGCTGGGGCACTGAAGCTTTCTTT. It specifies CASTQGWGTEAFF.

V usage is TRBV19 and J usage is TRBJ2-4, with TRBD1 identical over 7 bases. V trimming: 5 bases; J trimming: 3 bases; junction bases outside the gene matches: 7. The CDR3 extends over 15 amino acids. The germline gives CDR1 LNHDA, CDR2 SQIVND (reference sequence). The CDR3 DNA sequence: TGTGCCAGTAGTGTAGGGGGCGTGGGCAAAAACATTCAGTACTTC. Translation gives CASSVGGVGKNIQYF.

This chain joins TRBV19 and TRBJ1-2, with 12 positions matching TRBD1. The CDR3 is made up of 15 amino acids. V lost 5 bases to trimming and J lost 7 bases; unmatched junction nucleotides: 8. Germline CDR1 LNHDA, CDR2 SQIVND (reference sequence). The CDR3 loop reads CASSRPGTGGRGYTF. The CDR3 DNA reads as TGTGCCAGTAGTCGTCCCGGGACAGGGGGCCGTGGCTACACCTTC. The entire variable domain, with the rest obtained from reference TRBV19 and TRBJ1-2, is as follows: DGGITQSPKYLFRKEGQNVTLSCEQNLNHDAMYWYRQDPGQGLRLIYYSQIVNDFQKGDIAEGYSVSREKKESFPLTVTSAQKNPTAFYLCASSRPGTGGRGYTFGSGTRLTVV.

J is TRBJ1-2 and V is TRBV30; D possibly corresponds to TRBD1 (5 bases). V lost 8 bases and J lost 8, with 18 bases in between. This CDR3 is 12 amino acids long. Germline V gene sequence: CDR1 GTSNPN, CDR2 SVGIG (reference sequence). In nucleotides, the CDR3 is TGTGCCCGGGGGGGGAGCGGGGACGGCTACACCTTC. Amino acids: CARGGSGDGYTF.

This clone was detected once. The genes are TRBV30 and TRBJ2-7, with D tentatively TRBD2 (5 bases). Trimming removed 0 bases from V and 2 bases from J, with 8 bases in between. The CDR3 spans 13 residues. The germline V gene has CDR1 GTSNPN and CDR2 SVGIG (reference sequence). DNA of the CDR3: TGTGCCTGGAGTGTACGAGGGACCTACGAGCAGTACTTC. Amino acid sequence: CAWSVRGTYEQYF.

The rearrangement links TRBV7-9 to TRBJ1-2; the match to TRBD1 covers 8 bases. CDR1 is SEHNR, CDR2 FQNEAQ, per germline (reference sequence). V gave up 5 bases and J gave up 9 bases; unmatched junction bases: 5. The CDR3 is 12 residues long. CDR3 protein: CASSPNRGSYTF. The CDR3 DNA is TGTGCCAGCAGCCCGAACAGGGGGAGCTACACCTTC.

The CDR3 loop is CASSPTSEPRETQYF. The CDR3 coding sequence is TGTGCCAGCAGCCCGACTAGCGAGCCTCGGGAGACCCAGTACTTC. The chain joins TRBV7-2 to TRBJ2-5; 8 bases match TRBD2. The V gene's germline CDR1 is SGHTA and CDR2 FQGNSA. Trimming took 5 bases from V and 5 from J; bases not matched to a gene: 10. CDR3 size: 15 residues.

V usage is TRBV7-3 and J usage is TRBJ2-1, with TRBD2 identical over 8 bases. J lost 7 bases, V lost 2 bases, and 10 bases had no gene match. This CDR3 is 16 amino acids long. The germline V gene has CDR1 SGHTA and CDR2 FQGTGA. The CDR3 region is CASSLDLVAGLNEQFF. The CDR3 nucleotides are TGTGCCAGCAGCTTAGACCTTGTAGCGGGGTTGAATGAGCAGTTCTTC.

V and J are TRBV5-1 and TRBJ1-3; TRBD1 agrees at 7 bases. V trimming: 3 bases; J trimming: 8 bases; junction bases outside the gene matches: 8. Per germline, CDR1 SGHRS and CDR2 YFSETQ. The CDR3 covers 14 residues. The CDR3 sequence is CASSSRTGADTIYF. The DNA of the CDR3 is TGCGCCAGCAGCTCCCGGACAGGCGCGGACACCATATATTTT.